The 18 T cell receptor beta chains below come from one sample, sequenced in a study of T cell responses to AZD1222 COVID-19 vaccine. Measured with immunoSEQ multiplex PCR; TCRdb has only the in-frame clones, and not every one. The sample has some 150,000 clones, 93% seen once; the top ten hold more than 0.8%. The input for sequencing was peripheral blood, taken on day 0 of MenACWY control vaccination. These receptors came from an adult in good health.

The CDR3 reads CAISAGTRSRTGLFF. DNA of the CDR3: TGTGCCATCAGTGCCGGGACGCGGTCTCGGACGGGACTGTTTTTT. The chain uses TRBV10-3 and TRBJ1-4, with D possibly being TRBD1 (5 bases). V was trimmed by 4 bases and J by 13 bases, leaving 22 bases between them. Germline CDR1 ENHRY, CDR2 SYGVKD. The length of the CDR3 is 15 residues.

The rearrangement uses TRBV25-1 and TRBJ2-5; D is uncertain. The CDR3 spans 15 residues. V was pared by 3 bases and J by 1 base, with 12 bases between. Germline assignment: CDR1 MGHDK and CDR2 SYGVNS. The DNA for the CDR3 is TGTGCCAGCAGTGACCCGCAAGGAACCCAAGAGACCCAGTACTTC. Its protein is CASSDPQGTQETQYF. Full variable domain (remainder filled in from reference TRBV25-1 and TRBJ2-5): EADIYQTPRYLVIGTGKKITLECSQTMGHDKMYWYQQDPGMELHLIHYSYGVNSTEKGDLSSESTVSRIRTEHFPLTLESARPSHTSQYLCASSDPQGTQETQYFGPGTRLLVL.

The V call is TRBV4-1, the J call TRBJ1-6, with D maybe TRBD1 (5 bases). CDR1 is MGHRA, CDR2 YSYEKL, per germline. V dropped 8 bases and J dropped 0 bases, with 11 bases sitting between them. CDR3 length equals 15 residues. In DNA form, the CDR3 reads TGCGCCAGCCGAGAGGGGAGCTCCTATAATTCACCCCTCCACTTT. Its protein product is CASREGSSYNSPLHF.

This chain links TRBV7-8 with TRBJ2-3; D uncertain. This CDR3 comprises 14 residues. The ends were cut back, 3 bases at V and 8 bases at J, with 15 bases in the middle. Germline V gene lookup returns CDR1 SGHVS and CDR2 FQNEAQ. The CDR3 is CASSFGDLGITQYF. CDR3 nucleotide sequence: TGTGCCAGCAGCTTCGGTGATTTAGGGATTACGCAGTATTTT.

For the CDR3, the DNA is TGTGCCAGCAGTTTACCTAGCTCTTACAATGAGCAGTTCTTC. Protein product: CASSLPSSYNEQFF. This chain connects TRBV28 to TRBJ2-1, with a weak D call TRBD2 (5 bases). The CDR3 has 14 residues. Germline loops: CDR1 MDHEN, CDR2 SYDVKM. Trimming removed 2 bases from V and 4 bases from J, with 9 bases in between.

The chain uses TRBV7-9 and TRBJ1-1; D remains unclear. The CDR3 is 10 amino acids. V was cut by 6 bases and J by 6 bases, with 5 bases left in between. Germline CDR1 is SEHNR and CDR2 is FQNEAQ (reference sequence). This CDR3 reads CASRVAEAFF. In nucleotides, the CDR3 is TGTGCCAGCAGGGTGGCTGAAGCTTTCTTT.

The DNA for the CDR3 is TGTGCCAGCAGTCTGTCGACCCCCCGGGGCGGCGGGGAGCTGTTTTTT. Its translation: CASSLSTPRGGGELFF. The chain couples TRBV27 to TRBJ2-2; tentatively, D is TRBD1 or TRBD2 (5 bases each). Germline V lookup: CDR1 MNHEY, CDR2 SMNVEV (reference sequence). The CDR3 loop spans 16 amino acids. Trimming took 5 bases from V and 7 from J, leaving 20 bases between them.

The gene calls are TRBV28 and TRBJ1-5, with 7 bases matching TRBD1. Germline CDR1 reads MDHEN; CDR2 reads SYDVKM. V lost 4 bases to trimming and J lost 5 bases; unmatched junction nucleotides: 8. This CDR3 is built from 15 residues. In DNA form, the CDR3 reads TGTGCCAGCAGTTCTCCGACAGGGTCTTATCAGCCCCAGCATTTT. Its protein is CASSSPTGSYQPQHF. Filled out from reference TRBV28 and TRBJ1-5, the complete variable domain reads DVKVTQSSRYLVKRTGEKVFLECVQDMDHENMFWYRQDPGLGLRLIYFSYDVKMKEKGDIPEGYSVSREKKERFSLILESASTNQTSMYLCASSSPTGSYQPQHFGDGTRLSIL.

The count of this clone is one. The CDR3 does not close with the conserved phenylalanine or tryptophan, likely indicating a read error. The limits of the CDR3 on the DNA are not certain, so only TCRdb's listed CDR3 is given. The chain couples TRBV7-9 to TRBJ1-2; the table's D call TRBD1 went unverified against the DNA. From germline, CDR1 is SEHNR and CDR2 FQNEAQ (reference sequence). The length of the CDR3 is 10 amino acids, counting both ends. The CDR3 region is CASSLADRAL.

The J gene is TRBJ1-1, the V gene TRBV6-6, with D uncertain. The V gene lost 4 bases and the J gene lost 4 bases, with 13 bases spanning the gap. The germline V gene has CDR1 MNHNY and CDR2 SVGAGI (reference sequence). The CDR3 contains 14 residues. As DNA, the CDR3 is TGTGCCAGCAGTTTGACTGTGGGGAGCACTGAAGCTTTCTTT. This sequence encodes CASSLTVGSTEAFF.

This chain connects TRBV3-1 (or the pseudogene TRBV3-2) to TRBJ2-1, with TRBD2 identical over 8 bases. The CDR3 extends over 17 amino acids. Trimming removed 4 bases from V and 5 bases from J; junction bases left unmatched: 13. The germline V gene has CDR1 LGHDT and CDR2 YNNKEL (reference sequence). The CDR3 spells CASSPGKGSGIDNEQFF. For the CDR3, the DNA is TGTGCCAGCAGCCCGGGTAAGGGTAGCGGGATCGACAATGAGCAGTTCTTC.

The V and J genes are TRBV18 and TRBJ2-1; a weak D match, TRBD2 (6 bases). Trimming took off 6 bases at V and 5 bases at J, with 14 bases between the two ends. Looked up from germline, CDR1 is KGHSH and CDR2 is LQKENI. This CDR3 region has 14 residues. The CDR3, as DNA: TGTGCCAGCTCTCCTACCGGAGGGGACAATGAGCAGTTCTTC. Protein product: CASSPTGGDNEQFF.

The rearrangement joins TRBV12-2 to TRBJ1-5; the table assigns TRBD1, which was not confirmed against the DNA. TRBV12-2 is a known pseudogene. CDR3 length: 16 residues. The CDR3 nucleotides are TGTGCAAGTCGCCCCAGATGGGGACAGAGCAATCAGCCCCAGCATTTT. Translated: CASRPRWGQSNQPQHF.

The CDR3 is CAWSRGDGEKLFF. DNA of the CDR3: TGTGCCTGGAGTAGAGGGGATGGTGAAAAACTGTTTTTT. J is TRBJ1-4 and V is TRBV30; D may be TRBD1 (5 bases). This CDR3 has 13 residues. In germline, CDR1 is GTSNPN, CDR2 SVGIG (reference sequence). Trimming shortened V by 2 bases and J by 7 bases, and 11 bases separated the two germline ends.

This chain uses TRBV5-3 with TRBJ2-5, with no clear D. TRBV5-3 is annotated as an ORF whose role is uncertain. The V end was cut by 4 bases, the J end by 5 bases, with 6 bases between. This CDR3 has 11 amino acids. CDR3 sequence reads: CARSLRETQYF. CDR3 sequence (DNA): TGTGCCAGAAGCCTGCGGGAGACCCAGTACTTC.

This clone was picked up one time. This chain joins TRBV20-1 and TRBJ1-1; the D is unclear. Trimming cost V 8 bases and J 0 bases, with 7 bases left between them. Germline values: CDR1 DFQATT, CDR2 SNEGSKA (reference sequence). CDR3 length equals 11 residues. CDR3 loop: CSLLVNTEAFF. In DNA, the CDR3 is TGCAGTCTCTTGGTGAACACTGAAGCTTTCTTT.

The V gene is TRBV19, the J gene TRBJ2-3; 11 nucleotides align to TRBD2. There are 14 residues in the CDR3. Germline V gene lookup returns CDR1 LNHDA and CDR2 SQIVND (reference sequence). V trimming: 7 bases; J trimming: 3 bases; junction bases outside the gene matches: 3. The chain's CDR3 is CASTSGRWTDTQYF. For the CDR3, the DNA is TGTGCCAGTACTAGCGGGAGGTGGACAGATACGCAGTATTTT.

This clone was recorded a few times. The identical CDR3 is also encoded by other nucleotide sequences in the sample. The chain employs TRBV6-1 and TRBJ1-1; 7 bases agree with TRBD1. The J segment lost 5 bases and the V segment lost 0 bases, leaving 0 bases of the junction unmatched. Germline lookup yields CDR1 MNHNS and CDR2 SASEGT. This CDR3 is built from 13 residues. The CDR3 DNA sequence: TGTGCCAGCAGTGAAGCACAGGGGACTGAAGCTTTCTTT. Protein sequence: CASSEAQGTEAFF.